At least ten counts were recorded for the clone carrying this T cell receptor (beta chain). Antigen specificity is unknown. From the 5' RACE reads, TCRdb called clonotypes with MiXCR, one entry per CDR3 protein. The sample shows tens of thousands of distinct CDR3 sequences, approximately 9.9% of them seen only once. The data are from a study of CD8 T cells in ankylosing spondylitis. Findings and limits, study-wide: Some motif variants were previously reported in reactive arthritis synovial fluid and blood. Significant enrichment of disease-linked clones was reported in matched ankylosing spondylitis synovial fluid.

Germline V gene data show CDR1 as MDHEN and CDR2 as SYDVKM. The V segment lost 4 bases and the J segment 8 bases; nucleotides outside the gene matches: 10. This CDR3 contains 15 residues. The receptor was isolated from a male donor with ankylosing spondylitis or in good health (not recorded which). What was sequenced was blood, either unsorted or a sorted T cell fraction (not recorded which). The chain uses TRBV28 and TRBJ1-4; 7 bases fit TRBD1. The CDR3 loop reads CASSSAGGFNEKLFF. The CDR3 DNA sequence: TGTGCCAGCAGTTCCGCAGGGGGATTCAACGAAAAACTGTTTTTT.